This T cell receptor beta chain was sequenced during a study of T cells in Graves' hyperthyroidism and ophthalmopathy. Study as a whole: At initial diagnosis, before any treatment had begun, peripheral blood was obtained.

The definition of stable Graves' hyperthyroidism was no ophthalmopathy progression within 18 months. PBMCs stemmed from 10 ml fresh peripheral blood. Broader study findings: The model foresaw ophthalmopathy a median around 6.4 months prior to onset.

Amplification targeted TCR beta CDR3 regions from RNA transcripts. The study used the HTBI primer set for a first-round RT-PCR of the TCR CDR3. From the multiplex PCR reads, TCRdb called clonotypes with MiXCR, one entry per CDR3 protein. The profile shows more than 500,000 distinct CDR3 sequences, approximately 14% of them singletons. On this clonotype itself: The antigen remains unidentified.

Trimming removed 8 bases at V and 4 bases at J, with 16 bases between. The germline CDR1 and CDR2 sequences are SNHLY and FYNNEI. The CDR3 contains 14 residues. This sequence was found in a woman in her forties with Graves' hyperthyroidism. The V and J genes are TRBV2 and TRBJ2-3; D is tentatively TRBD1 or TRBD2 (5 bases each). The sequenced sample consisted of blood. The CDR3, as DNA: TGTGCCAGCTGTAAAAGTAGGGGACCAGATACGCAGTATTTT. This encodes CASCKSRGPDTQYF. The full variable domain, rest sourced from reference TRBV2 and TRBJ2-3, is EPEVTQTPSHQVTQMGQEVILRCVPISNHLYFYWYRQILGQKVEFLVSFYNNEISEKSEIFDDQFSVERPDGSNFTLKIRSTKLEDSAMYFCASCKSRGPDTQYFGPGTRLTVL.